The next 11 T cell receptor beta chains were all read from a single sample in a study of shared clonotypes between healthy human individuals. Sequencing was performed with immunoSEQ multiplex PCR; in TCRdb, only in-frame clones are kept and a portion is missing. Altogether approximately 1,500,000 clones are present, roughly 96% being singletons, with the ten largest covering about 1.2%. The sample taken for sequencing was naive CD4+ T cells sorted from blood. Subset meaning: CD45RA+ positively selected. These receptors were collected from a young man in good health.

The chain carries TRBV21-1 and TRBJ2-5; the table names TRBD1, a call not compared with the DNA. TRBV21-1 is flagged as a pseudogene. The CDR3 has 14 amino acids. In nucleotides, the CDR3 is TGTGCCAGCAGCCCTATCAAAGGGGAAGAGACCCAGTACTTC. Translating gives CASSPIKGEETQYF.

This chain uses TRBV5-6 with TRBJ2-1; 8 bases agree with TRBD1. J was trimmed by 9 bases and V by 5 bases; bases with no gene match: 13. The germline V gene has CDR1 SGHDT and CDR2 YYEEEE. There are 15 residues in the CDR3. CDR3 region: CASSFGTGRGGEQFF. CDR3 nucleotides: TGTGCCAGCAGTTTTGGGACAGGTCGGGGCGGTGAGCAGTTCTTC.

The chain carries TRBV18 and TRBJ2-1; 8 bases fit TRBD2. The CDR3 contains 16 residues. Germline trimming cut 3 bases from V and 3 bases from J; bases unmatched to any gene: 7. Germline-derived CDR1 and CDR2 are KGHSH and LQKENI. CDR3 DNA: TGTGCCAGCTCACCTCCCGGGACTAGGAGCTACAATGAGCAGTTCTTC. It yields the protein CASSPPGTRSYNEQFF.

This chain joins TRBV7-3 and TRBJ1-3, with D perhaps TRBD1 (5 bases). V was cut by 5 bases and J by 2 bases, with 16 bases left in between. Germline CDR1 is SGHTA and CDR2 is FQGTGA. The CDR3 has 16 amino acids. CDR3 residues: CASSLTPGPTGNTIYF. The CDR3 DNA reads TGTGCCAGCAGCCTTACCCCGGGACCTACTGGAAACACCATATATTTT.

The V and J genes are TRBV5-1 and TRBJ2-1; D remains ambiguous. The ends were cut back, 0 bases at V and 8 bases at J, with 15 bases in the middle. This CDR3 is built from 15 residues. The V gene's germline CDR1 is SGHRS and CDR2 YFSETQ. DNA of the CDR3: TGCGCCAGCAGCTTGGCCTGGGGTCAGCAAGATGAGCAGTTCTTC. This codes for CASSLAWGQQDEQFF. Drawing the rest from reference TRBV5-1 and TRBJ2-1, the complete variable domain is KAGVTQTPRYLIKTRGQQVTLSCSPISGHRSVSWYQQTPGQGLQFLFEYFSETQRNKGNFPGRFSGRQFSNSRSEMNVSTLELGDSALYLCASSLAWGQQDEQFFGPGTRLTVL.

The V call is TRBV7-6, the J call TRBJ2-3; 9 bases line up with TRBD2. The V gene's germline CDR1 is SGHVS and CDR2 FNYEAQ. This CDR3 contains 17 residues. Trimming removed 1 base from V and 5 bases from J; junction bases left unmatched: 10. CDR3 bases: TGTGCCAGCAGCTTAGTTAACGGCGGGAGGGGTGTAGATACGCAGTATTTT. It translates to CASSLVNGGRGVDTQYF.

Comments on this clone: The sample contains more than one DNA sequence encoding this CDR3. The V gene is TRBV29-1, the J gene TRBJ1-2; tentatively, D is TRBD1 (5 bases). CDR3 length: 12 residues. The germline V gene has CDR1 SQVTM and CDR2 ANQGSEA. V lost 1 base to trimming and J lost 4 bases, with 7 bases between them. CDR3 bases: TGCAGCGTTGAAGGGGGGGTCTATGGCTACACCTTC. This gives the protein CSVEGGVYGYTF.

The V gene is TRBV29-1, the J gene TRBJ2-5; D is perhaps TRBD1 or TRBD2 (5 bases each). CDR3 length: 13 residues. Trimming took 7 bases from V and 2 from J, leaving 14 bases between them. Germline lookup yields CDR1 SQVTM and CDR2 ANQGSEA. The CDR3 protein is CSACRDPQETQYF. In DNA, the CDR3 is TGCAGCGCCTGCCGGGACCCACAAGAGACCCAGTACTTC.

The chain combines TRBV29-1 with TRBJ2-3; D perhaps matches TRBD2 (7 bases). Per the germline V gene, CDR1 is SQVTM and CDR2 is ANQGSEA. Trimming shortened V by 7 bases and J by 4 bases, and 15 bases separated the two germline ends. This CDR3 spans 13 amino acids. The chain's CDR3 is CSGGAGVADTQYF. The CDR3 DNA follows: TGCAGCGGGGGGGCGGGAGTGGCAGATACGCAGTATTTT.

This chain uses TRBV5-6 with TRBJ1-4; 7 bases line up with TRBD1. Looked up from germline, CDR1 is SGHDT and CDR2 is YYEEEE. Trimming removed 3 bases from V and 5 bases from J; junction bases left unmatched: 1. This CDR3 region has 13 residues. The CDR3 loop is CASSWDSNEKLFF. The CDR3, as DNA: TGTGCCAGCAGCTGGGACAGCAATGAAAAACTGTTTTTT.

With respect to this clone: Other nucleotide sequences in the sample specify the same CDR3. This sequence joins TRBV5-1 and TRBJ2-7; unclear D gene. This CDR3 has 11 residues. Germline CDR1 and CDR2: SGHRS and YFSETQ. Between the trimmed V and J ends, which lost 4 bases and 3 bases, there was a span of 5 bases. The CDR3 DNA sequence: TGCGCCAGCAGCCTAGACTACGAGCAGTACTTC. This translates into CASSLDYEQYF.